This T cell receptor beta chain was obtained from a study of cytomegalovirus exposure and HLA in healthy donors. Study-level points and caveats: CMV antigen specificity was confirmed in vitro for a few CMV-associated chains.

Germline assignment: CDR1 SGHRS and CDR2 YFSETQ. CDR3 size: 14 residues. V lost 1 base, J lost 1 base, and 8 bases lay in between. Notes on this clone: Its antigen is undetermined.

Data came from immunoSEQ multiplex PCR; TCRdb stores just in-frame clones and leaves some out. The data show approximately 270,000 clones, 85% to 90% seen once. Separate from the approximately 600-subject first cohort was the approximately 130-subject validation cohort, to which the donors belonged. This receptor was identified in a young woman in good health and CMV-seronegative. The V and J genes are TRBV5-1 and TRBJ2-5; tentatively, D is TRBD2 (6 bases). Sequences were obtained from PBMCs. The CDR3: CASSLSGGQETQYF. The DNA of the CDR3 is TGCGCCAGCAGCTTGTCCGGGGGCCAAGAGACCCAGTACTTC.